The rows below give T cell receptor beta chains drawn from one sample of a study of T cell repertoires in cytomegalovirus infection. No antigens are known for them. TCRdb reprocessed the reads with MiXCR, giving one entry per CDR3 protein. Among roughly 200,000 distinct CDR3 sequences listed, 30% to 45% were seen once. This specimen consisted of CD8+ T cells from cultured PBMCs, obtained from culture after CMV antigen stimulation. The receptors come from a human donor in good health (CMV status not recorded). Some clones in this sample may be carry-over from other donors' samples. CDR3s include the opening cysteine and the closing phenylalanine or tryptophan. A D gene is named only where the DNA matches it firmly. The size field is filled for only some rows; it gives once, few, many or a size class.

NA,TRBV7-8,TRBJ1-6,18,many,CASSPRWGFGSYNSPLHF,TGTGCCAGCAGCCCAAGATGGGGATTTGGCTCCTATAATTCACCCCTCCACTTT
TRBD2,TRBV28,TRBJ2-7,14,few,CASSFSGGAYEQYF,TGTGCCAGCAGTTTTAGCGGGGGGGCGTACGAGCAGTACTTC
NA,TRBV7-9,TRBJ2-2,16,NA,CASSLDASANTGELFF,TGTGCCAGCAGCTTAGATGCTAGCGCGAACACCGGGGAGCTGTTTTTT
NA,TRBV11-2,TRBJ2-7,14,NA,CASSRTLYPYEQYF,TGTGCCAGCAGCCGGACCCTATATCCCTACGAGCAGTACTTC
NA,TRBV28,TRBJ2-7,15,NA,CASSPPRTDSYEQYF,TGTGCCAGCAGCCCCCCCCGAACAGACTCCTACGAGCAGTACTTC
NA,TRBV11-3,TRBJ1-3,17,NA,CASSLVGTYISGNTIYF,TGTGCCAGCAGCTTAGTTGGGACATACATTTCTGGAAACACCATATATTTT
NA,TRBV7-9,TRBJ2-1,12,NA,CASSAGSIEQFF,TGTGCCAGCAGCGCAGGAAGTATTGAGCAGTTCTTC
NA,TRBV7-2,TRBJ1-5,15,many,CASSRGENSNQPQHF,TGTGCCAGCAGCCGCGGGGAAAATAGCAATCAGCCCCAGCATTTT
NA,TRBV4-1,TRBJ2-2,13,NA,CARSPPKTGELFF,TGCGCCAGAAGCCCCCCAAAAACCGGGGAGCTGTTTTTT
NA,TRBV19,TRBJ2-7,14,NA,CASSTATVSYEQYF,TGTGCCAGTAGTACCGCAACAGTTTCCTACGAGCAGTACTTC
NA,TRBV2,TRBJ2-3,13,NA,CASSVSNGDTQYF,TGTGCCAGCAGTGTCTCGAATGGGGATACGCAGTATTTT
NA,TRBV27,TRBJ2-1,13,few,CASSLGSANEQFF,TGTGCCAGCAGTTTAGGCAGCGCCAATGAGCAGTTCTTC
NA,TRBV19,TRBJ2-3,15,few,CASSSQRAATDTQYF,TGTGCCAGTAGTAGCCAGCGGGCCGCGACAGATACGCAGTATTTT
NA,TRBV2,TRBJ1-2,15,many,CASKDSLSQWVGYTF,TGTGCCAGCAAGGACAGCCTCTCCCAATGGGTAGGCTACACCTTC
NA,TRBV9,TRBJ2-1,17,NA,CASSVVPSALGWNEQFF,TGTGCCAGCAGCGTAGTCCCTAGCGCTCTGGGGTGGAATGAGCAGTTCTTC
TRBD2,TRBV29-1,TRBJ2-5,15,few,CSAQGRREGWETQYF,TGCAGCGCCCAGGGAAGGCGGGAGGGGTGGGAGACCCAGTACTTC
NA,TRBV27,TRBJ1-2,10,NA,CASGRGGYTF,TGTGCCAGCGGTAGGGGTGGCTACACCTTC
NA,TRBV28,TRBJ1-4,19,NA,CASSLIQGGYGATNEKLFF,TGTGCCAGCAGTTTAATACAGGGAGGGTACGGGGCAACTAATGAAAAACTGTTTTTT
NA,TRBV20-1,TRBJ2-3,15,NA,CSARDTASITDTQYF,TGCAGTGCTAGAGATACGGCTAGCATCACAGATACGCAGTATTTT
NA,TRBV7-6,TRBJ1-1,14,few,CASSLPKLNTEAFF,TGTGCCAGCAGCTTACCCAAACTCAACACTGAAGCTTTCTTT
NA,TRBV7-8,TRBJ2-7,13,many,CASSLAGSREQYF,TGTGCCAGCAGCTTAGCTGGCAGCCGAGAGCAGTACTTC
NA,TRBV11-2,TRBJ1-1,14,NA,CASSFQGFNTEAFF,TGTGCCAGCAGCTTCCAGGGGTTCAACACTGAAGCTTTCTTT
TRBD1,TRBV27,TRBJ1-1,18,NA,CASSLSGTGGIKSDHGFF,TGTGCCAGCAGTTTATCTGGGACAGGGGGGATTAAGAGCGATCACGGTTTCTTT
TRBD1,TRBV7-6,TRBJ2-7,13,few,CASSSGQNYEQYF,TGTGCTAGCAGCTCGGGACAGAACTACGAGCAGTACTTC
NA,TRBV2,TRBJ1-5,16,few,CASRDNRDGGNQPQHF,TGTGCCAGCAGGGACAACAGGGACGGGGGCAATCAGCCCCAGCATTTT
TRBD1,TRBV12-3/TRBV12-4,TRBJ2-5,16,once,CASSFSRDRGTETQYF,TGTGCCAGCAGTTTTTCACGGGACAGGGGGACAGAGACCCAGTACTTC
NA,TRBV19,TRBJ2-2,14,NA,CASSNGGRTGELFF,TGTGCCAGTAGTAACGGCGGGCGAACCGGGGAGCTGTTTTTT
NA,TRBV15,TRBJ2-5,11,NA,CATGPQETQYF,TGTGCCACCGGGCCCCAAGAGACCCAGTACTTC
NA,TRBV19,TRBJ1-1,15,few,CASRIGGPWRTEAFF,TGTGCCAGTAGAATCGGAGGGCCATGGCGTACTGAAGCTTTCTTT
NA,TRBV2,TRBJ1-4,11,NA,CASMADEKLFF,TGTGCCAGCATGGCCGATGAAAAACTGTTTTTT
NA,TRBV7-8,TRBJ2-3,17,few,CASSLSLSVASTDTQYF,TGTGCCAGCAGCTTAAGTTTAAGCGTTGCTAGCACAGATACGCAGTATTTT
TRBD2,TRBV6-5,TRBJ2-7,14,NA,CASSYGTSGNEQYF,TGTGCCAGCAGTTACGGGACTAGCGGGAACGAGCAGTACTTC
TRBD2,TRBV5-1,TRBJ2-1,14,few,CASSLKQTSHEQFF,TGCGCCAGCAGTTTGAAACAGACTAGCCATGAGCAGTTCTTC
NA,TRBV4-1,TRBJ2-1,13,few,CASSQDSVAEQFF,TGCGCCAGCAGCCAAGATAGTGTCGCTGAGCAGTTCTTC
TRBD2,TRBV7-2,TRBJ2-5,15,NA,CASSEVGGYQETQYF,TGTGCCAGCAGCGAAGTCGGGGGGTACCAAGAGACCCAGTACTTC
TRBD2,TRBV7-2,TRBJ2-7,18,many,CASSSWWGLAGGLYEQYF,TGTGCCAGCAGCTCCTGGTGGGGACTAGCGGGAGGGCTGTACGAGCAGTACTTC
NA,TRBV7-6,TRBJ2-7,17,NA,CASSLGGSARLTYEQYF,TGTGCCAGCAGCTTAGGAGGGAGCGCGCGACTAACCTACGAGCAGTACTTC
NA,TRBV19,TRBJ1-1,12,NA,CASSIGSTEAFF,TGTGCCAGTAGTATAGGGAGCACTGAAGCTTTCTTT
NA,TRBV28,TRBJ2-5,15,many,CASSPSRLARETQYF,TGTGCCAGCAGTCCCTCGAGGCTAGCGAGAGAGACCCAGTACTTC
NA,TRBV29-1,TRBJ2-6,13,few,CSVEIAGANVLTF,TGCAGCGTTGAAATCGCGGGGGCCAACGTCCTGACTTTC
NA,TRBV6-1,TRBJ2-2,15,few,CATDYRDFSAGELFF,TGTGCCACCGATTACAGGGATTTCAGCGCCGGGGAGCTGTTTTTT
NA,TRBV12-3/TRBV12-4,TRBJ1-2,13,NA,CASSLAPNYGYTF,TGTGCCAGCAGTTTGGCACCGAACTATGGCTACACCTTC
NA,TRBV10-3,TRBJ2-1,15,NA,CAIRVGVAPYNEQFF,TGTGCCATCAGGGTGGGGGTAGCACCCTACAATGAGCAGTTCTTC
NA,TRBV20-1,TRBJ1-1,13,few,CSAKWIRDTEAFF,TGCAGTGCTAAATGGATTCGGGACACTGAAGCTTTCTTT
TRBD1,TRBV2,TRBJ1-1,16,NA,CASRYRDRGPNTEAFF,TGTGCCAGCAGGTACCGGGACAGGGGGCCGAACACTGAAGCTTTCTTT